This is a list of T cell receptor beta chains from one sample in a study of blood T cell repertoires in COVID-19. Some clones are missing from TCRdb's copy, which holds only in-frame ones; the method was immunoSEQ multiplex PCR. The sample includes just over 150,000 clones, around 80% of them seen just once. Source material: peripheral blood. The source is a man aged 55 to 69 with acute or convalescent COVID-19. Both conserved end residues are trimmed from each CDR3. A D gene is named only where the DNA matches it firmly.

TRBV5-4	-	TRBJ2-3	ASSRTTYTDTQY
TRBV3-1/TRBV3-2	TRBD2	TRBJ2-2	ASSSPGLGRSRELF
TRBV10-3	TRBD1	TRBJ2-6	AIGAGQGADGANVLT
TRBV6-5	-	TRBJ2-3	ASSYSGTSTDTQY
TRBV7-3	TRBD1	TRBJ2-7	ASSLRGTGANFEQY
TRBV15	-	TRBJ1-1	ATSRRAGNTEAF
TRBV6-5	-	TRBJ1-6	ASRPAGLGSPLH
TRBV3-1/TRBV3-2	-	TRBJ2-7	ASSRQGEQY
TRBV3-1/TRBV3-2	TRBD1	TRBJ2-3	ASSQAGTGGLGMTQY
TRBV2	-	TRBJ1-1	ASSREIRTEAF
TRBV7-3	-	TRBJ2-3	ASSPGHSSTDTQY
TRBV5-4	TRBD2	TRBJ2-5	ASSSSSGGAETQY
TRBV30	TRBD1	TRBJ1-6	AWREGGASVSPLH
TRBV24-1	-	TRBJ2-6	ATSDPAPGNVLT
TRBV6-5	-	TRBJ2-3	ASRQTDTQY
TRBV3-1/TRBV3-2	TRBD2	TRBJ2-5	ASSQSRVLLAGGPVGAQY
TRBV4-3	-	TRBJ2-3	ASSQDSGRTDTQY
TRBV24-1	TRBD1	TRBJ2-5	ATSDSGGAETQY
TRBV12-3/TRBV12-4	-	TRBJ2-2	ASSLELTGELF
TRBV7-2	TRBD2	TRBJ2-1	ASTHGGRVNEQF
TRBV6-6	TRBD1	TRBJ1-2	ASSPQGNYGYT